This is a list of T cell receptor beta chains from one sample in a study of neurological immune-mediated disorders. TCRdb re-called the 5' RACE reads with MiXCR, one entry per CDR3 protein. The sample has some 30,000 distinct CDR3 sequences, less than 6% seen once; the top ten hold roughly 2%. Sample: CD4+ T cells from blood. The source is a woman aged 45-65 years in good health. Each CDR3 is given with its conserved first and last residue. A D gene is named only where the DNA matches it firmly. Size tells how often a clone was seen (once, few, many) or the class of an expanded clone, and some rows leave it out.

clone size	V gene	J gene	D gene	CDR3 DNA	CDR3 protein
many	TRBV7-2	TRBJ1-2	-	TGTGCCAGCAGCCCCGGACAGATGAACTATGGCTACACCTTC	CASSPGQMNYGYTF
many	TRBV5-1	TRBJ2-1	TRBD2	TGCGCCAGCAGCCCCGGACTAGTTCGGCAGTTCTTC	CASSPGLVRQFF
many	TRBV4-1	TRBJ2-2	TRBD2	TGCGCCAGCAGATCTAGCGGGGGGGCCGGAGGGGAGCTGTTTTTT	CASRSSGGAGGELFF
many	TRBV12-3/TRBV12-4	TRBJ2-1	TRBD2	TGTGCCAGCAGGGACCTAGCGGGCCTCCACTTGGGACAGTTCTTC	CASRDLAGLHLGQFF
many	TRBV6-5	TRBJ1-2	TRBD1	TGTGCCAGCTCCAGGGCAGGGGGCGGTGGCTACACCTTC	CASSRAGGGGYTF
many	TRBV7-2	TRBJ2-7	-	TGTGCCAGCAGCTCCCCCAGGCGGAGGGGGCGATCCTACGAGCAGTACTTC	CASSSPRRRGRSYEQYF
many	TRBV6-6	TRBJ2-2	TRBD2	TGTGCCAGCAGTTACAAGCGGGGGGACACCGGGGAGCTGTTTTTT	CASSYKRGDTGELFF
many	TRBV12-3/TRBV12-4	TRBJ1-4	-	TGTGCCAGCAGTCTAAGAGGGGCAACTAATGAAAAACTGTTTTTT	CASSLRGATNEKLFF
-	TRBV18	TRBJ2-7	-	TGTGCCAGCTCACCCCCCAGGGACAACCCCGAGCAGTACTTC	CASSPPRDNPEQYF
many	TRBV27	TRBJ2-6	-	TGTGCCAGCAGTCAGGGCCACTCTGGGGCCAACGTCCTGACTTTC	CASSQGHSGANVLTF
many	TRBV28	TRBJ2-3	TRBD2	TGTGCCACCGGAGCGGGATCTTACACAGATACGCAGTATTTT	CATGAGSYTDTQYF
many	TRBV7-2	TRBJ1-6	-	TGTGCCAGCACACAGGTTTATAATTCACCCCTCCACTTT	CASTQVYNSPLHF
medium-sized	TRBV24-1	TRBJ2-1	TRBD1	TGTGCCACCAGTGAATTCGGGACAGGGGGCGGGAATGAGCAGTTCTTC	CATSEFGTGGGNEQFF
many	TRBV24-1	TRBJ2-7	-	TGTGCCACTTCACAGGGGGGGCCTCAAACCTACGAGCAGTACTTC	CATSQGGPQTYEQYF
-	TRBV2	TRBJ2-6	-	TGTGCCAGCAGTGAATTGGAGGCTTCGTCCTCTGGGGCCAACGTCCTGACTTTC	CASSELEASSSGANVLTF
many	TRBV29-1	TRBJ2-2	TRBD2	TGCAGCGTTGGACTAGCGGGGAACACCGGGGAGCTGTTTTTT	CSVGLAGNTGELFF